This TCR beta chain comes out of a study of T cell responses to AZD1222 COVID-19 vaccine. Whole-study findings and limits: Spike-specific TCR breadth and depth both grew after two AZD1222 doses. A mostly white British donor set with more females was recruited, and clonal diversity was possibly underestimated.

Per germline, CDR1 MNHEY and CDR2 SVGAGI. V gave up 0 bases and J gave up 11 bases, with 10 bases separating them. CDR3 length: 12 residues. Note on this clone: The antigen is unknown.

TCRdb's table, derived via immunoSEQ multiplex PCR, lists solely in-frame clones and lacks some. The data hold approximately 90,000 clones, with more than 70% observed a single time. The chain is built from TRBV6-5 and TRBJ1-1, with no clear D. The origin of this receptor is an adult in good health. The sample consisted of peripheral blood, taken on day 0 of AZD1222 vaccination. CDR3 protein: CASSYSGNPAFF. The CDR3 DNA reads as TGTGCCAGCAGTTACTCAGGGAACCCGGCTTTCTTT.